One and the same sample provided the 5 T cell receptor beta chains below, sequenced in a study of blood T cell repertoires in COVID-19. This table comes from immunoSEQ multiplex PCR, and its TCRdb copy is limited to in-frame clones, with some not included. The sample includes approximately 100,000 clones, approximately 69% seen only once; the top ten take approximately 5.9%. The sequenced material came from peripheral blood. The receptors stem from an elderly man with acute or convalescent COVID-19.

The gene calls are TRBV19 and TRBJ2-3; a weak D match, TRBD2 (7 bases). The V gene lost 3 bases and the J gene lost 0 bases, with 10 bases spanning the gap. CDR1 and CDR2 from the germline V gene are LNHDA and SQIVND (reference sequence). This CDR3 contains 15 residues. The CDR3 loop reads CASSIAGASTDTQYF. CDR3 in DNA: TGTGCCAGTAGTATTGCGGGGGCTAGCACAGATACGCAGTATTTT.

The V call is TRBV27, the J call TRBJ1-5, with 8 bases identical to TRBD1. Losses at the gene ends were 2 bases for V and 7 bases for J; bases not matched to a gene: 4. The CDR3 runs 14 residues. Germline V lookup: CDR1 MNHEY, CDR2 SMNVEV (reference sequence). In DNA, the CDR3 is TGTGCCAGCAGTTTAGCAGGGGGCAGACAGCCCCAGCATTTT. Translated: CASSLAGGRQPQHF.

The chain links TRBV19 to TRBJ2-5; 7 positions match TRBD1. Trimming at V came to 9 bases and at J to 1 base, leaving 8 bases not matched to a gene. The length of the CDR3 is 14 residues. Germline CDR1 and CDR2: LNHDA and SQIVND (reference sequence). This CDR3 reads CASSKTGPQETQYF. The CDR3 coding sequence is TGTGCCAGCAGCAAGACAGGGCCCCAAGAGACCCAGTACTTC.

CDR3 DNA: TGTGCCACCAGTGATTTGGGCAGGGGTGGGAGTGAGCAGTTCTTC. Residues: CATSDLGRGGSEQFF. V and J are TRBV24-1 and TRBJ2-1; D might be TRBD1 (6 bases). This CDR3 contains 15 residues. Germline V gives CDR1 KGHDR, CDR2 SFDVKD. The germline V and J ends were trimmed by 0 bases and 9 bases, with 14 bases remaining between them.

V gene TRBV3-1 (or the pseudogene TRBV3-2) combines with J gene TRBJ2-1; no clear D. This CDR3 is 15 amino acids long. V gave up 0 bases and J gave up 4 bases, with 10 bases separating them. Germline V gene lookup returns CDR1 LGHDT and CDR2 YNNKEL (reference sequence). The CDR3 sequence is CASSQEVAAYNEQFF. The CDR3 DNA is TGTGCCAGCAGCCAAGAGGTGGCGGCATACAATGAGCAGTTCTTC.